Listed below are T cell receptor beta chains from one sample, sequenced in a study of blood T cell repertoires in COVID-19. Profiled with immunoSEQ multiplex PCR; TCRdb holds only in-frame clones, not every one. The table shows fewer than 95,000 clones, with less than 85% occurring only once. Source material: peripheral blood. These TCRs come from a human donor in a cohort sampled during active COVID-19. CDR3s include the opening cysteine and the closing phenylalanine or tryptophan. Fields, in order: V gene, J gene, clone size, CDR3 protein. Rows give clone size only sometimes, using once, few, many, or a class for an expanded clone.

V gene: TRBV18; J gene: TRBJ2-1; clone size: once; CDR3 protein: CASSPGRGNEQFF
V gene: TRBV29-1; J gene: TRBJ1-1; clone size: once; CDR3 protein: CSVEGRLNTEAFF
V gene: TRBV18; J gene: TRBJ2-7; clone size: NA; CDR3 protein: CASSPPNRGSYEQYF
V gene: TRBV7-9; J gene: TRBJ1-5; clone size: NA; CDR3 protein: CASSLGGRGNQPQHF
V gene: TRBV5-4; J gene: TRBJ2-1; clone size: few; CDR3 protein: CASSPAASYNEQFF
V gene: TRBV6-2/TRBV6-3; J gene: TRBJ2-2; clone size: NA; CDR3 protein: CASSYSLLAGGRVTGELFF
V gene: TRBV5-1; J gene: TRBJ1-1; clone size: NA; CDR3 protein: CASSLGAGGPNTEAFF
V gene: TRBV10-3; J gene: TRBJ2-1; clone size: NA; CDR3 protein: CAISERGGENEQFF
V gene: TRBV7-9; J gene: TRBJ2-2; clone size: NA; CDR3 protein: CASSLTLARISNTGELFF
V gene: TRBV4-1; J gene: TRBJ2-3; clone size: NA; CDR3 protein: CASSQAGTSGWDTQYF
V gene: TRBV5-6; J gene: TRBJ1-1; clone size: NA; CDR3 protein: CASSSMGGRTEAFF
V gene: TRBV3-1/TRBV3-2; J gene: TRBJ1-3; clone size: NA; CDR3 protein: CASSQVLTGHSGNTIYF
V gene: TRBV9; J gene: TRBJ1-1; clone size: NA; CDR3 protein: CASSVTSGLTEAFF
V gene: TRBV11-2; J gene: TRBJ2-7; clone size: NA; CDR3 protein: CASSLAQGWYF
V gene: TRBV5-1; J gene: TRBJ1-2; clone size: NA; CDR3 protein: CASSSTGIYGYTF
V gene: TRBV28; J gene: TRBJ1-5; clone size: NA; CDR3 protein: CASSVQGQPQHF
V gene: TRBV28; J gene: TRBJ1-1; clone size: NA; CDR3 protein: CASGSTGGYTEAFF
V gene: TRBV9; J gene: TRBJ2-1; clone size: NA; CDR3 protein: CASSVEWGRAAYNEQFF
V gene: TRBV20-1; J gene: TRBJ2-7; clone size: NA; CDR3 protein: CSARGRVEQYF
V gene: TRBV10-1; J gene: TRBJ2-1; clone size: NA; CDR3 protein: CASSPGSYDEQFF
V gene: TRBV18; J gene: TRBJ2-7; clone size: NA; CDR3 protein: CASSPRLGVDEQYF
V gene: TRBV13; J gene: TRBJ2-1; clone size: NA; CDR3 protein: CASSPLAGGSYNEQFF
V gene: TRBV5-1; J gene: TRBJ2-3; clone size: NA; CDR3 protein: CASSLVGSGIGTDTQYF
V gene: TRBV7-2; J gene: TRBJ2-1; clone size: NA; CDR3 protein: CASSLGPRAGGQNEQFF
V gene: TRBV30; J gene: TRBJ1-3; clone size: few; CDR3 protein: CAWGSSGNTIYF
V gene: TRBV19; J gene: TRBJ2-7; clone size: NA; CDR3 protein: CASPPTIYEQYF
V gene: TRBV11-3; J gene: TRBJ2-7; clone size: NA; CDR3 protein: CASSLGTGGGEQYF
V gene: TRBV19; J gene: TRBJ2-7; clone size: NA; CDR3 protein: CASSSTYEQYF
V gene: TRBV6-6; J gene: TRBJ1-5; clone size: NA; CDR3 protein: CASGTGIENQPQHF